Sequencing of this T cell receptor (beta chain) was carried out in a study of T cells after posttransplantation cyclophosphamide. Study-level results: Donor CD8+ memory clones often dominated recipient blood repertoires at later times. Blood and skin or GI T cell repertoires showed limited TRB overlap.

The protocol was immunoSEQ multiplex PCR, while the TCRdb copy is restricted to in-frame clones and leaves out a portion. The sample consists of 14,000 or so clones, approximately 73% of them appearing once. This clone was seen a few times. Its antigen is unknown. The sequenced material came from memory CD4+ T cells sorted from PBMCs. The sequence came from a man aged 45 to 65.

In DNA form, the CDR3 reads TGCGCCAGCAGCCCGGAGGCCCCGAAACTGTTTTTT. It codes for CASSPEAPKLFF. This chain joins TRBV5-1 and TRBJ1-4; D gene ambiguous. CDR3 length: 12 amino acids. The V end lost 4 bases, the J end lost 11 bases, and 12 bases lay between the germline ends. CDR1 and CDR2 (germline): SGHRS, YFSETQ.